The source of this TCR beta chain is a study of blood T cell repertoires in COVID-19. Assay used: immunoSEQ multiplex PCR; TCRdb lists only in-frame clones, some missing. The sample has about 460,000 clones, less than 90% seen once. This CDR3 region has 15 residues. The V gene's germline CDR1 is MNHEY and CDR2 SVGAGI. The V segment lost 7 bases and the J segment 3 bases; nucleotides outside the gene matches: 9. The sequencing input was PBMCs or T cells enriched from blood (not recorded which). The V and J genes are TRBV6-5 and TRBJ1-1; 9 positions agree with TRBD1. The TCR was taken from a woman aged 60 to 75 who had recovered from COVID-19. The DNA for the CDR3 is TGTGCCAGCATCCAACTGGGACAGGGAGACACTGAAGCTTTCTTT. Its protein product is CASIQLGQGDTEAFF.